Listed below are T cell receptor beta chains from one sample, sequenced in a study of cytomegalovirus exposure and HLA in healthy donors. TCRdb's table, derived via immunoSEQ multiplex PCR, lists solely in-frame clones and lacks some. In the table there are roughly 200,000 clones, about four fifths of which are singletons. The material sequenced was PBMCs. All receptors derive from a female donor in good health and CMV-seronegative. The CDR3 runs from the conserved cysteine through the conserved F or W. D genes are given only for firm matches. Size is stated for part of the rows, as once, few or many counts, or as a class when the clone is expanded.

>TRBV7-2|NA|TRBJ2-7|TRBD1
TGTGCCAGCAGCTCAGGGGACAGGGCCGATCAGTACTTC
CASSSGDRADQYF
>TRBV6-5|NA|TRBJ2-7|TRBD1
TGTGCCAGCAAAGGGACAGCAGCCTACGAGCAGTACTTC
CASKGTAAYEQYF
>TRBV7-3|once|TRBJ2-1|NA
TGTGCCAGCAGCTTAATGGTCGGGAGCGGTAATGAGCAGTTCTTC
CASSLMVGSGNEQFF
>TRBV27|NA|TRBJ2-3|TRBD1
TGTGCCAGCAGTACCAGGACAGGGGGCACAGATACGCAGTATTTT
CASSTRTGGTDTQYF
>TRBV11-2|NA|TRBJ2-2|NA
TGTGCCAGCAGCTTAACTCGGGACGGGGAGCTGTTTTTT
CASSLTRDGELFF
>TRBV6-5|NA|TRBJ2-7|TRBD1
TGTGCCAGCAGTTCAGGGGGCTACTCCTACGAGCAGTACTTC
CASSSGGYSYEQYF
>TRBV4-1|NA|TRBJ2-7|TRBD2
TGCGCCAGCAGCCAAAACCCGTGGGCGGGAGGCCGGGGCGAGCAGTACTTC
CASSQNPWAGGRGEQYF
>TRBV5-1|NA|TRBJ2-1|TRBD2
TGCGCCAGCAGCTTGGCCATAACTAGCGTCCCGAATGAGCAGTTCTTC
CASSLAITSVPNEQFF
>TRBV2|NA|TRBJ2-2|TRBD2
TGTGCCAGCAGGGATGGAGCGGGAACGCGAGACACCGGGGAGCTGTTTTTT
CASRDGAGTRDTGELFF
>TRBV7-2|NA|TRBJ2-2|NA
TGTGCCAGCAGCTTAGCCCGGACAGTCACCGGGGAGCTGTTTTTT
CASSLARTVTGELFF
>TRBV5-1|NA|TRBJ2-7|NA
TGCGCCAGCAGCTTGGGAACAGCCCCCTACGAGCAGTACTTC
CASSLGTAPYEQYF
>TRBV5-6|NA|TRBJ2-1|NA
TGTGCCAGCAGCTTGGGGGGACACTACAATGAGCAGTTCTTC
CASSLGGHYNEQFF
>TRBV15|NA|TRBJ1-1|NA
TGTGCCACCAGCAGAGTCGGTTACGACACTGAAGCTTTCTTT
CATSRVGYDTEAFF
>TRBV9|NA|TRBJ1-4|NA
TGTGCCAGCAGCGTAGCTCCGACGGGGGAAAAACTGTTTTTT
CASSVAPTGEKLFF
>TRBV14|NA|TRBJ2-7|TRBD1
TGTGCCAGCAGCAGGGTAGGGGGCGCCTACGAGCAGTACTTC
CASSRVGGAYEQYF
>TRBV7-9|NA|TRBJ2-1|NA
TGTGCCAGCAGCTTAGTAGGTTTTACAGTCCCTGAGCAGTTCTTC
CASSLVGFTVPEQFF
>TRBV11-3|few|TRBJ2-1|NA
TGTGCCAGCAGTAACAATGAGCAGTTCTTC
CASSNNEQFF
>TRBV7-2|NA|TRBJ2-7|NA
TGTGCCAGCAGCCTACAGACCTACGAGCAGTACTTC
CASSLQTYEQYF
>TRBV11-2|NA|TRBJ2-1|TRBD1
TGTGCCAGCAGCCCTACCGACAGGGCGGATGAGCAGTTCTTC
CASSPTDRADEQFF
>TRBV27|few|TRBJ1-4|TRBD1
TGTGCCACCAGGGGGCAGGGGAGCGAAAAACTGTTTTTT
CATRGQGSEKLFF
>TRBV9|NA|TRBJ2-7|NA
TGTGCCAGCAGCGTAATGGATAAGGAGTCCAACGAGCAGTACTTC
CASSVMDKESNEQYF
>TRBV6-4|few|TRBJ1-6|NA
TGTGCCAGCAGTGTATTCATAGATTCACCCCTCCACTTT
CASSVFIDSPLHF
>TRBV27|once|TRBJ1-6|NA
TGTGCCAGCAGTACCCACGGGGGAGGCAATTCACCCCTCCACTTT
CASSTHGGGNSPLHF
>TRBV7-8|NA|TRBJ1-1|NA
TGTGCCAGCAGCTCACAAGCTCTCGGAGGTGGAACTGAAGCTTTCTTT
CASSSQALGGGTEAFF
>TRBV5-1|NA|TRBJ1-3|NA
TGCGCCAGCAGCCCGACAGGCCCTAGCTCTGGAAACACCATATATTTT
CASSPTGPSSGNTIYF
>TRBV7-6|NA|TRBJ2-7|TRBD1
TGTGCCAGCAGCTTAGTAGGGGGCCTATCCGACCCCAGCTACGAGCAGTACTTC
CASSLVGGLSDPSYEQYF
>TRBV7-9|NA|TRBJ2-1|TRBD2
TGTGCCAGCAGCTTAACTAGCGGGTTCAATGAGCAGTTCTTC
CASSLTSGFNEQFF
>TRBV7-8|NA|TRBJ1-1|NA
TGTGCCAGCAGCTTAGTCGGCAGGGCCACTGAAGCTTTCTTT
CASSLVGRATEAFF
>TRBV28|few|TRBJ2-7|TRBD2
TGTGCCAGCAGTCTGATAGCGGGAGGCGCCTACGAGCAGTACTTC
CASSLIAGGAYEQYF
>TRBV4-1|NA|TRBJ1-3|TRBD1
TGCGCCAGCAGTCCTACAGGGGGGAATGGAAACACCATATATTTT
CASSPTGGNGNTIYF
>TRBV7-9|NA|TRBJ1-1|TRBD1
TGTGCCAGCAGCCCGGACAGGGCGGTGAACACTGAAGCTTTCTTT
CASSPDRAVNTEAFF
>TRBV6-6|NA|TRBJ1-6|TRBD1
TGTGCCAGCAGAGAACGACAGGGCGGTAATTCACCCCTCCACTTT
CASRERQGGNSPLHF
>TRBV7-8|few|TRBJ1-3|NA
TGTGCCAGCAGCTTTACGGGTTCTGGAAACACCATATATTTT
CASSFTGSGNTIYF
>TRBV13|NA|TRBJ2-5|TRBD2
TGTGCCAGCAGCGACAGAGCGGGAGAAGAGACCCAGTACTTC
CASSDRAGEETQYF
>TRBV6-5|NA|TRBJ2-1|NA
TGTGCCAGCAGCCTAATTCGATACAATGAGCAGTTCTTC
CASSLIRYNEQFF
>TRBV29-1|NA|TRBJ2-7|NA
TGCAGCGTTGAAGGGGCAGGAAACTACGAGCAGTACTTC
CSVEGAGNYEQYF
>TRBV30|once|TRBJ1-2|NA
TGTGCCTGGGCGAAAGAGACAGCCTATGGCTACACCTTC
CAWAKETAYGYTF
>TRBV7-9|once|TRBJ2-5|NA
TGTGCCAGCAACCAATTTGGGAGTGGGTGGCAGACCCAGTACTTC
CASNQFGSGWQTQYF
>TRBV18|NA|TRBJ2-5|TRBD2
TGTGCCAGCTCACCACTCCGCGGGGGGGAGACCCAGTACTTC
CASSPLRGGETQYF
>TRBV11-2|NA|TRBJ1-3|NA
TGTGCCAGCAGGCAACAGGGTGCGGGAAACACCATATATTTT
CASRQQGAGNTIYF
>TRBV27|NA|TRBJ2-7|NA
TGTGCCAGCAGTACTCAAACCGGGTCCAAATACTTC
CASSTQTGSKYF
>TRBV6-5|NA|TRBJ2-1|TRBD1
TGTGCCAGCAGGGCGGGACAGGGATTCTGGGGTGAGCAGTTCTTC
CASRAGQGFWGEQFF
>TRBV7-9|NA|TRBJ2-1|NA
TGTGCCAGCAGCCCTATGTTCGCGGGGCACTCCTACAATGAGCAGTTCTTC
CASSPMFAGHSYNEQFF
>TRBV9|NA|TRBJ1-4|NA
TGTGCCAGCAGCGCCGCTGATTGGGGGGCTAATGAAAAACTGTTTTTT
CASSAADWGANEKLFF
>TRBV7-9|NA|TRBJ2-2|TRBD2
TGTGCCAGCAGCCCAATCCAAGGACTAGCGGGAGTTGACACCGGGGAGCTGTTTTTT
CASSPIQGLAGVDTGELFF
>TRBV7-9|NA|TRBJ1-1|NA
TGTGCCAGCAGCTTAGATCCGGCAGGGTACACTGAAGCTTTCTTT
CASSLDPAGYTEAFF
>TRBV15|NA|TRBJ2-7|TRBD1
TGTGCCACCAGCAGGTTCCGGGACAGCCTCTCCTACGAGCAGTACTTC
CATSRFRDSLSYEQYF
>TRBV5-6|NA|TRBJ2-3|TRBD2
TGTGCCAGCAGCTTGGGGCTAGCGGGACGCACAGATACGCAGTATTTT
CASSLGLAGRTDTQYF
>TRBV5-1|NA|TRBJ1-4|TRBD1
TGCGCCAGCAGCAAAGGACAGGCCAATGAAAAACTGTTTTTT
CASSKGQANEKLFF
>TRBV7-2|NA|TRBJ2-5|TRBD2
TGTGCCAGCAGCTTAAGCGGGAGGGCGGGGGAGACCCAGTACTTC
CASSLSGRAGETQYF
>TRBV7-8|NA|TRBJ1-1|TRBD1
TGTGCCAGCAGCTTAGAACGGACAGGGTGGACTGAAGCTTTCTTT
CASSLERTGWTEAFF
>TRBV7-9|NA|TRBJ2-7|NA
TGTGCCAGCAGCTTAGGGGGGCAAACCTACGAGCAGTACTTC
CASSLGGQTYEQYF
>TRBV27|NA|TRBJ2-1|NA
TGTGCCAGCAGTCCGTGGACAGCCCTCTCCTACAATGAGCAGTTCTTC
CASSPWTALSYNEQFF
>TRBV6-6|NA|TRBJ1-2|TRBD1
TGTGCCAGCAGTTACCCGACGACAGGGATCTATGGCTACACCTTC
CASSYPTTGIYGYTF
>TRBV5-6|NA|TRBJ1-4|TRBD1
TGTGCCAGCAGCTTGGTAGGGGGCCCTAATGAAAAACTGTTTTTT
CASSLVGGPNEKLFF
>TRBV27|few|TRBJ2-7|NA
TGTGCCAGCAGTAAAAACAGGAGCGAGCAGTACTTC
CASSKNRSEQYF
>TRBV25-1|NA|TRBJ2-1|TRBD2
TGTGCCAGCAGAGTAGCGGGAGACAGTGTGACTGAGCAGTTCTTC
CASRVAGDSVTEQFF
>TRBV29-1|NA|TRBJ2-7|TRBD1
TGCAGCGTTGGGACCGGGACAGGGTTCTCCGAGCAGTACTTC
CSVGTGTGFSEQYF